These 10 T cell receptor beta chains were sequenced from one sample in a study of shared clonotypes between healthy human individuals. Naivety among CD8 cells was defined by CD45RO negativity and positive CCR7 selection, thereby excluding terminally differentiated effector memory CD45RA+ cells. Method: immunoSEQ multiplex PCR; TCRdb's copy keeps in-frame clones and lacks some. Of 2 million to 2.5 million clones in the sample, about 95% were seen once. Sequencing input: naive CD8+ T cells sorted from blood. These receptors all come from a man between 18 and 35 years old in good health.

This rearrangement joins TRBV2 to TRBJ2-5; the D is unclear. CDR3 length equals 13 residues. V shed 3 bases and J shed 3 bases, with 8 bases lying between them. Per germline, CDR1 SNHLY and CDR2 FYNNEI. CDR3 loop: CASSEFGEETQYF. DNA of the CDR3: TGTGCCAGCAGTGAGTTTGGGGAAGAGACCCAGTACTTC.

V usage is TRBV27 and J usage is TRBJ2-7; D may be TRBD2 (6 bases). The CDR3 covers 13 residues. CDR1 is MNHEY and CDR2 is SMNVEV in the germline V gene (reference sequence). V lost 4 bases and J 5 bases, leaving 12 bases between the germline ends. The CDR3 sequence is CASSWQGGNEQYF. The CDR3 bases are TGTGCCAGCAGTTGGCAGGGAGGTAACGAGCAGTACTTC.

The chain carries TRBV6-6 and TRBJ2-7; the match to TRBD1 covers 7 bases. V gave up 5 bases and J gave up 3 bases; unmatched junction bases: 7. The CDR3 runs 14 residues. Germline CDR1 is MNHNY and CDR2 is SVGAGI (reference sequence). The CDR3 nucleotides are TGTGCCAGCAGTAGACAGGGCCTCCACTACGAGCAGTACTTC. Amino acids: CASSRQGLHYEQYF.

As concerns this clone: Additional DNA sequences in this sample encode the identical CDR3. CDR3 sequence reads: CASSQVGSGELFF. For the CDR3, the DNA is TGCGCCAGCAGCCAAGTTGGGTCTGGTGAGCTGTTTTTT. The V gene is TRBV4-1, the J gene TRBJ2-2; no clear D. The CDR3 extends over 13 amino acids. Trimming left V 1 base short and J 11 bases short, with 11 bases between. Germline V lookup: CDR1 MGHRA, CDR2 YSYEKL.

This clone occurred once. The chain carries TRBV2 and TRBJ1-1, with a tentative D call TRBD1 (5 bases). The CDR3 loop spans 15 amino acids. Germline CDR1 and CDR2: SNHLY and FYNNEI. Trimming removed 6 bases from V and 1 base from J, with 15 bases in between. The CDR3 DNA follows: TGTGCCAGCAGCGGGACGGTTTACGGGAACACTGAAGCTTTCTTT. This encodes CASSGTVYGNTEAFF.

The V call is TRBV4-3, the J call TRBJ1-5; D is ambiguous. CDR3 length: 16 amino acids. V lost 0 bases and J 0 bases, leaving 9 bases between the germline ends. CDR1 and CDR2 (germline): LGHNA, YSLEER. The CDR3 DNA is TGCGCCAGCAGCCAAGACAGAACTTTTAGCAATCAGCCCCAGCATTTT. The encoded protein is CASSQDRTFSNQPQHF.

CDR3 nucleotides: TGTGCCAGTAGTAAGACAACGGTAGCCAAAAACATTCAGTACTTC. It encodes CASSKTTVAKNIQYF. The genes are TRBV19 and TRBJ2-4; no clear D gene. V was cut by 4 bases and J by 0 bases, with 10 bases left in between. The CDR3 contains 15 residues. CDR1 is LNHDA, CDR2 SQIVND, per germline (reference sequence).

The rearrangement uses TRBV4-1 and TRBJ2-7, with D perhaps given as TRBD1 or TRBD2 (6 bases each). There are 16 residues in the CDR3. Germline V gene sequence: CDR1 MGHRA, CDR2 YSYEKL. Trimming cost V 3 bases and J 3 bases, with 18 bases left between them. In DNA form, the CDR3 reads TGCGCCAGCAGCCAGCGGGACACAACCGCCCGCTACGAGCAGTACTTC. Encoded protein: CASSQRDTTARYEQYF.

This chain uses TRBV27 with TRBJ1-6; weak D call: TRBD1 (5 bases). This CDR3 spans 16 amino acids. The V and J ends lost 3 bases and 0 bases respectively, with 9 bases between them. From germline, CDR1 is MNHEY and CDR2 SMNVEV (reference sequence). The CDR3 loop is CASSFRRASYNSPLHF. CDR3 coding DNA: TGTGCCAGCAGTTTCCGCAGGGCCTCCTATAATTCACCCCTCCACTTT.

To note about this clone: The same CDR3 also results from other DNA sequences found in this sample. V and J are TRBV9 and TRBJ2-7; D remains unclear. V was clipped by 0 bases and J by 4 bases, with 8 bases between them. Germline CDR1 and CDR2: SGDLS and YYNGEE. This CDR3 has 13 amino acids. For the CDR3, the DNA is TGTGCCAGCAGCGTAGTCCCCGGTTACGAGCAGTACTTC. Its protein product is CASSVVPGYEQYF.